This T cell receptor beta chain emerged from a study of cytomegalovirus exposure and HLA in healthy donors. The PCR was carried out with 60 Vbeta primers and 13 Jbeta primers. Measured with immunoSEQ multiplex PCR; TCRdb has only the in-frame clones, and not every one. The sample records 130,000 to 150,000 clones, 60% to 85% being singletons. V was shortened by 0 bases and J by 0 bases, with 10 bases between the two germline ends. Germline V gives CDR1 SGDLS, CDR2 YYNGEE. The CDR3 covers 16 residues. Sequenced material: PBMCs. The rearrangement links TRBV9 to TRBJ1-3; D gene unclear. This TCR was recovered from a man aged 40-49 years in good health and CMV-seropositive. DNA for the CDR3: TGTGCCAGCAGCGTAGATTGGGCAGTCTCTGGAAACACCATATATTTT. Translation: CASSVDWAVSGNTIYF.